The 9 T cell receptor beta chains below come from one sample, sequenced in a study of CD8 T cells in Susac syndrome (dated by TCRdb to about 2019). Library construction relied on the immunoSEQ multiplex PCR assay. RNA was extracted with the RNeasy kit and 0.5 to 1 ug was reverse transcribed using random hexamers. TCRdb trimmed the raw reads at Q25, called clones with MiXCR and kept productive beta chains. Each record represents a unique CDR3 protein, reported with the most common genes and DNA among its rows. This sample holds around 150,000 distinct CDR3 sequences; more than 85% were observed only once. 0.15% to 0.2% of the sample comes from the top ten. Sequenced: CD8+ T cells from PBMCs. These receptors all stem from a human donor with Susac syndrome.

CDR3 sequence: CASSLTVRVGAFF. CDR3 DNA sequence: TGTGCCAGCAGTTTAACGGTCAGGGTGGGAGCTTTCTTT. The V gene is TRBV28, the J gene TRBJ1-1, with D tentatively TRBD1 (5 bases). There are 13 residues in the CDR3. V lost 2 bases, J lost 10 bases, and 14 bases lay in between. The germline V gene has CDR1 MDHEN and CDR2 SYDVKM.

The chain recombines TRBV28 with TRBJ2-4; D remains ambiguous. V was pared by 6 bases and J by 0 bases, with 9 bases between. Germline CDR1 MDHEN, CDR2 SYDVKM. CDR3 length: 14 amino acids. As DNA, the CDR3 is TGTGCCAGCAGCAAGTCACTAGCCAAAAACATTCAGTACTTC. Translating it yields CASSKSLAKNIQYF. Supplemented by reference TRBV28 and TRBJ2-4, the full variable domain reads DVKVTQSSRYLVKRTGEKVFLECVQDMDHENMFWYRQDPGLGLRLIYFSYDVKMKEKGDIPEGYSVSREKKERFSLILESASTNQTSMYLCASSKSLAKNIQYFGAGTRLSVL.

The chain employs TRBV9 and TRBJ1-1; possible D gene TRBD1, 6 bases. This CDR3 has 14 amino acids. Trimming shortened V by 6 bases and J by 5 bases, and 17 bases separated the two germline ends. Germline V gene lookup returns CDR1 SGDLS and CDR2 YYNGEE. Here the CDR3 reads CASTQGQMGTEAFF. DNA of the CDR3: TGTGCCAGCACCCAGGGGCAGATGGGGACTGAAGCTTTCTTT.

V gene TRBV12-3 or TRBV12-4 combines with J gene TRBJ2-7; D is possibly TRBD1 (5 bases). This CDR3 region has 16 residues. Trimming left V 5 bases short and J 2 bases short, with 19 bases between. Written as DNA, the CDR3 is TGTGCCAGCAGTACCCAGACAGTTTCTCTAACCTACGAGCAGTACTTC. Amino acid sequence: CASSTQTVSLTYEQYF.

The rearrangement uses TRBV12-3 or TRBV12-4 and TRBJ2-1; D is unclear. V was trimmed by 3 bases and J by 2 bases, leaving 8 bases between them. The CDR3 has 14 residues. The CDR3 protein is CASSLASPYNEQFF. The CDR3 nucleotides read TGTGCCAGCAGTTTGGCCAGCCCCTACAATGAGCAGTTCTTC.

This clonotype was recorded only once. CDR3 nucleotide sequence: TGCAGTGCTAGGAGTATTAGGTCGGGTGAAGCTTTCTTT. Its protein product is CSARSIRSGEAFF. The chain links TRBV20-1 to TRBJ1-1; the D is unclear. The CDR3 has 13 residues. Looked up from germline, CDR1 is DFQATT and CDR2 is SNEGSKA (reference sequence). V was pared by 3 bases and J by 7 bases, with 15 bases between.

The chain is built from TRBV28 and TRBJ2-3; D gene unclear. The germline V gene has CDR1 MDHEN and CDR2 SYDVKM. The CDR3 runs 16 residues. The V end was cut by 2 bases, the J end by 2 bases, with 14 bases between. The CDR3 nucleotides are TGTGCCAGCAGTTTAAGTGACAACTTCCCCACAGATACGCAGTATTTT. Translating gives CASSLSDNFPTDTQYF. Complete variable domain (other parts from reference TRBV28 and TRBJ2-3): DVKVTQSSRYLVKRTGEKVFLECVQDMDHENMFWYRQDPGLGLRLIYFSYDVKMKEKGDIPEGYSVSREKKERFSLILESASTNQTSMYLCASSLSDNFPTDTQYFGPGTRLTVL.

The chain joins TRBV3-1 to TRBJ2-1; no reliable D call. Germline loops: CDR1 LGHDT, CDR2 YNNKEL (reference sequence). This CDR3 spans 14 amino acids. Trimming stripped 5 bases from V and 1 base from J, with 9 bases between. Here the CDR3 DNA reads TGTGCCAGCAGCGGTCTTAAGTCCTACAATGAGCAGTTCTTC. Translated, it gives CASSGLKSYNEQFF.

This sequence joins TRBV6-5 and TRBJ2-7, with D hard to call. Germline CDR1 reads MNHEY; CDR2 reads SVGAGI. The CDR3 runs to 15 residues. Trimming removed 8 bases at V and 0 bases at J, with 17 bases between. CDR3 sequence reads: CASYSWADSSYEQYF. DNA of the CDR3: TGTGCCAGCTACTCTTGGGCCGATAGCTCCTACGAGCAGTACTTC.